The 32 T cell receptor beta chains below all came from one sample that was sequenced in a study of blood T cell repertoires in COVID-19. Repertoires were generated with immunoSEQ multiplex PCR, while TCRdb's copy carries only in-frame clones and drops some. This table holds around 140,000 clones, approximately 86% found once. What was sequenced was peripheral blood. Receptors originate from a woman between 55 and 75 years old with acute or convalescent COVID-19.

V usage is TRBV10-3 and J usage is TRBJ2-5, with a possible D match to TRBD2 (5 bases). This CDR3 is built from 13 residues. The germline V and J ends were trimmed by 10 bases and 4 bases, with 16 bases remaining between them. From germline, CDR1 is ENHRY and CDR2 SYGVKD. CDR3 region: CATTVFEGETQYF. The CDR3, as DNA: TGTGCCACCACAGTTTTTGAGGGAGAGACCCAGTACTTC.

The chain recombines TRBV9 with TRBJ2-3; D is ambiguous. The CDR3 covers 12 residues. V was pared by 0 bases and J by 6 bases, with 5 bases between. Germline V gene lookup returns CDR1 SGDLS and CDR2 YYNGEE. The CDR3: CASSVGIDTQYF. In DNA, the CDR3 is TGTGCCAGCAGCGTAGGTATTGATACGCAGTATTTT.

This rearrangement joins TRBV19 to TRBJ2-5; TRBD1 aligns across 8 bases. With V trimmed by 6 bases and J by 7 bases, 7 bases remained unmatched. The CDR3 loop spans 13 amino acids. The germline CDR1 and CDR2 sequences are LNHDA and SQIVND (reference sequence). The CDR3 DNA reads TGTGCCAGTAGGGACAGGGTTTTGGTGACCCAGTACTTC. It is translated as CASRDRVLVTQYF. The full variable domain, with the rest looked up from reference TRBV19 and TRBJ2-5, is DGGITQSPKYLFRKEGQNVTLSCEQNLNHDAMYWYRQDPGQGLRLIYYSQIVNDFQKGDIAEGYSVSREKKESFPLTVTSAQKNPTAFYLCASRDRVLVTQYFGPGTRLLVL.

CDR3 region: CASSQSDSYGYTF. CDR3 in DNA: TGTGCCAGCAGCCAATCGGACAGCTATGGCTACACCTTC. This chain connects TRBV14 to TRBJ1-2; TRBD1 is a possible D gene (6 bases). This CDR3 spans 13 amino acids. Per germline, CDR1 SGHDN and CDR2 FVKESK. With 2 bases removed from V and 4 bases from J, the gap between germline ends came to 8 bases.

The chain uses TRBV5-8 and TRBJ1-5, with 7 bases matching TRBD1. CDR1 and CDR2 (germline): SGHTS, YDEGEE. CDR3 length: 14 amino acids. Germline trimming cut 4 bases from V and 4 bases from J; bases unmatched to any gene: 5. The CDR3 nucleotides read TGTGCCAGCAGCGGAGGGACAGAGAATCAGCCCCAGCATTTT. Protein sequence: CASSGGTENQPQHF.

The chain uses TRBV6-6 and TRBJ2-2; D might be TRBD1 (5 bases). Between the trimmed V and J ends, which lost 5 bases and 6 bases, there was a span of 13 bases. The germline CDR1 and CDR2 sequences are MNHNY and SVGAGI (reference sequence). The length of the CDR3 is 14 residues. CDR3 protein: CASSIREEAGELFF. Here the CDR3 DNA reads TGTGCCAGCAGTATCAGGGAAGAGGCCGGGGAGCTGTTTTTT.

The genes are TRBV28 and TRBJ2-7; no reliable D call. This CDR3 has 12 amino acids. Germline values: CDR1 MDHEN, CDR2 SYDVKM. With 6 bases removed from V and 9 bases from J, the gap between germline ends came to 15 bases. CDR3 DNA sequence: TGTGCCAGCAGCGCCACGACAACTCGGCAGTACTTC. It translates to CASSATTTRQYF.

This rearrangement joins TRBV27 to TRBJ1-5; tentatively, D is TRBD1 (5 bases). V was clipped by 0 bases and J by 6 bases, with 21 bases between them. The germline gives CDR1 MNHEY, CDR2 SMNVEV (reference sequence). The CDR3 is 18 residues long. The CDR3 here is CASSLSAGHPGGGQPQHF. The CDR3 nucleotides are TGTGCCAGCAGTTTATCAGCGGGGCACCCCGGCGGAGGTCAGCCCCAGCATTTT.

The chain combines TRBV18 with TRBJ2-5, with D possibly matching TRBD1 (5 bases). Trimming took 6 bases from V and 5 from J, leaving 16 bases between them. Germline assignment: CDR1 KGHSH and CDR2 LQKENI. This CDR3 region has 14 residues. This chain's CDR3 is CASSREPGPETQYF. The CDR3 nucleotides are TGTGCCAGCTCCAGGGAACCAGGGCCGGAGACCCAGTACTTC.

CDR3 sequence (DNA): TGTGCCAGCAGCCTCGACAGGGGAGACTACAATGAGCAGTTCTTC. Residues: CASSLDRGDYNEQFF. This chain uses TRBV7-8 with TRBJ2-1; TRBD1 aligns across 8 bases. This CDR3 has 15 amino acids. The V and J ends lost 5 bases and 3 bases, in that order; junction bases with no gene match: 6. Germline CDR1 SGHVS, CDR2 FQNEAQ.

The J gene is TRBJ2-5, the V gene TRBV30; perhaps TRBD2 as D (5 bases). Trimming removed 5 bases at V and 5 bases at J, with 12 bases between. The CDR3 runs 12 residues. CDR1 and CDR2 from the germline V gene are GTSNPN and SVGIG (reference sequence). This CDR3 is CAWGERRETQYF. The DNA of the CDR3 is TGTGCCTGGGGGGAGCGCCGGGAGACCCAGTACTTC.

V gene TRBV28 combines with J gene TRBJ1-2; D uncertain. CDR1 is MDHEN and CDR2 is SYDVKM in the germline V gene. The CDR3 totals 13 residues. V shed 6 bases and J shed 6 bases, with 14 bases lying between them. The chain's CDR3 is CASRRTVSDGYTF. The CDR3 region has the DNA TGTGCCAGCAGGCGCACAGTCTCGGATGGCTACACCTTC.

As for this clone: At one boundary the junction diverges from the germline segment, which might be a read error. V and J are TRBV30 and TRBJ2-6; D unresolved. This CDR3 is built from 15 residues. Germline-derived CDR1 and CDR2 are GTSNPN and SVGIG (reference sequence). The CDR3 loop reads CARSVSTSGANVLTF. In nucleotides, the CDR3 is TGTGCCCGGAGTGTAAGTACTTCTGGGGCCAACGTCCTGACTTTC.

The DNA of the CDR3 is TGTGCCATCAGTGATAGATCTAGGACAGGGAAAATCTTGTTCTATGGCTACACCTTC. This translates into CAISDRSRTGKILFYGYTF. The chain is built from TRBV10-3 and TRBJ1-2; the match to TRBD1 covers 8 bases. The CDR3 length is 19 residues. Germline V CDR1 and CDR2: ENHRY, SYGVKD. The V segment lost 3 bases and the J segment 4 bases; nucleotides outside the gene matches: 19.

The genes are TRBV19 and TRBJ1-1; TRBD1 matches 8 bases. With V trimmed by 3 bases and J by 3 bases, 6 bases remained unmatched. The CDR3 contains 15 residues. Germline V gives CDR1 LNHDA, CDR2 SQIVND (reference sequence). The CDR3 region has the DNA TGTGCCAGTAGTATTGCCCAGGGGGCTTACACTGAAGCTTTCTTT. This gives the protein CASSIAQGAYTEAFF.

The rearrangement joins TRBV28 to TRBJ2-7, with 8 bases identical to TRBD1. Looked up from germline, CDR1 is MDHEN and CDR2 is SYDVKM. The ends lost 6 bases at V and 2 bases at J; junction bases unmatched: 6. CDR3 size: 14 residues. The CDR3, as DNA: TGTGCCAGCAGCGAGACAGGGGCAACCTACGAGCAGTACTTC. Translation: CASSETGATYEQYF.

This clone was recorded once. The chain couples TRBV11-3 to TRBJ2-7; 8 bases map to TRBD1. The length of the CDR3 is 16 residues. Germline V gene data show CDR1 as SGHNT and CDR2 as YENEEA. Trimming at V came to 1 base and at J to 6 bases, leaving 11 bases not matched to a gene. CDR3 bases: TGTGCCAGCAGCTTAGCCTCGGGACAGGTCGAAGGCGAGCAGTACTTC. Its translation is CASSLASGQVEGEQYF.

The V call is TRBV15, the J call TRBJ2-3, with D hard to call. The germline V and J ends were trimmed by 1 base and 5 bases, with 4 bases remaining between them. From germline, CDR1 is LNHNV and CDR2 YYDKDF (reference sequence). The CDR3 has 12 residues. The CDR3 is CATSRAGDTQYF. CDR3 in DNA: TGTGCCACCAGCAGAGCCGGAGATACGCAGTATTTT.

The chain joins TRBV29-1 to TRBJ1-1; 9 bases line up with TRBD1. Germline-derived CDR1 and CDR2 are SQVTM and ANQGSEA. The CDR3 is 13 residues long. Germline trimming cut 6 bases from V and 4 bases from J; bases unmatched to any gene: 6. The CDR3: CSVVQGASTEAFF. DNA for the CDR3: TGCAGCGTAGTACAGGGGGCGAGCACTGAAGCTTTCTTT.

This chain connects TRBV28 to TRBJ1-2; D might be TRBD1 (5 bases). Trimming cost V 5 bases and J 4 bases, with 8 bases left between them. Germline CDR1 is MDHEN and CDR2 is SYDVKM. This CDR3 comprises 12 residues. CDR3: CASSLGPYGYTF. CDR3 sequence (DNA): TGTGCCAGCAGTCTGGGGCCCTATGGCTACACCTTC.

The chain recombines TRBV6-6 with TRBJ1-5, with D tentatively TRBD1 (6 bases). The CDR3 contains 14 residues. Germline CDR1 MNHNY, CDR2 SVGAGI (reference sequence). The germline V and J ends were trimmed by 4 bases and 6 bases, with 13 bases remaining between them. CDR3 sequence reads: CASSSNTGSQPQHF. The CDR3 DNA reads as TGTGCCAGCAGTTCAAATACAGGGAGTCAGCCCCAGCATTTT.

The V call is TRBV6-5, the J call TRBJ2-7, with TRBD2 matching 7 bases. Germline V gives CDR1 MNHEY, CDR2 SVGAGI. Germline trimming cut 2 bases from V and 7 bases from J; bases unmatched to any gene: 11. There are 15 residues in the CDR3. CDR3 protein: CASSYGGREWNEQYF. The CDR3 DNA reads TGTGCCAGCAGTTACGGGGGGAGGGAGTGGAATGAGCAGTACTTC.

V and J are TRBV2 and TRBJ1-6; D unclear. This CDR3 spans 14 amino acids. V lost 2 bases and J lost 5, with 7 bases in between. Germline assignment: CDR1 SNHLY and CDR2 FYNNEI. This CDR3 is CASSELLDNSPLHF. The CDR3 DNA reads as TGTGCCAGCAGTGAACTCCTCGATAATTCACCCCTCCACTTT. Using reference TRBV2 and TRBJ1-6 for the parts outside the CDR3, the full variable domain is EPEVTQTPSHQVTQMGQEVILRCVPISNHLYFYWYRQILGQKVEFLVSFYNNEISEKSEIFDDQFSVERPDGSNFTLKIRSTKLEDSAMYFCASSELLDNSPLHFGNGTRLTVT.

CDR3 coding DNA: TGTGCCAGCAGCTTAGCGGGCCGAGAAGGAAACACCATATATTTT. Translation gives CASSLAGREGNTIYF. The gene calls are TRBV7-2 and TRBJ1-3; D unresolved. CDR1 and CDR2 from the germline V gene are SGHTA and FQGNSA. The CDR3 is made up of 15 amino acids. V was clipped by 0 bases and J by 4 bases, with 10 bases between them.

J is TRBJ2-5 and V is TRBV5-1, with 8 positions matching TRBD2. V lost 2 bases and J lost 3; bases outside the gene matches: 9. The CDR3 is 16 residues long. CDR1 is SGHRS and CDR2 is YFSETQ in the germline V gene. In DNA, the CDR3 is TGCGCCAGCAGCTTTCAAGGAGCGGGGGTTAAAGAGACCCAGTACTTC. Translated, it gives CASSFQGAGVKETQYF.

As for this clone: The junction does not match germline at one end; this may be a read error. The V and J genes are TRBV7-7 and TRBJ2-1; TRBD2 aligns across 12 bases. The germline V gene has CDR1 SSHAT and CDR2 FNYEAQ (reference sequence). The CDR3 contains 15 residues. CDR3: CASSLWTSGVGEQFF. The CDR3 DNA sequence: TGTGCTAGCAGCTTATGGACTAGCGGGGTAGGGGAGCAGTTCTTC.

This clone has a handful of counts. V is TRBV28 and J is TRBJ2-1, with 7 nucleotides matching TRBD2. V was clipped by 6 bases and J by 2 bases; unmatched bases: 7. CDR1 and CDR2 (germline): MDHEN, SYDVKM. This CDR3 has 15 residues. This CDR3 reads CASSGGTTPYNEQFF. The CDR3 DNA follows: TGTGCCAGCAGCGGGGGGACTACTCCCTACAATGAGCAGTTCTTC.

The CDR3: CASSQDLVGTKQHF. CDR3 coding DNA: TGTGCCAGCAGCCAAGATCTGGTGGGGACAAAGCAGCATTTT. The rearrangement joins TRBV3-1 (or the pseudogene TRBV3-2) to TRBJ1-5; the D gene is possibly TRBD1 (6 bases). V was pared by 0 bases and J by 13 bases, with 16 bases between. The CDR3 totals 14 residues. CDR1 LGHDT and CDR2 YNNKEL come from the germline V gene (reference sequence).

The chain is built from TRBV10-3 and TRBJ2-7, with TRBD1 matching over 8 bases. The ends lost 0 bases at V and 6 bases at J; junction bases unmatched: 7. The germline CDR1 and CDR2 sequences are ENHRY and SYGVKD. The CDR3 length is 15 residues. The CDR3 DNA is TGTGCCATCAGTGAGTCGAGGCAGGGGGCGCGCGAGCAGTACTTC. This gives the protein CAISESRQGAREQYF.

This rearrangement joins TRBV19 to TRBJ1-1, with 10 bases lining up with TRBD1. The length of the CDR3 is 14 residues. V lost 3 bases and J lost 6; bases outside the gene matches: 4. Germline values: CDR1 LNHDA, CDR2 SQIVND (reference sequence). The CDR3 nucleotides read TGTGCCAGTAGTATGGGGGACAGGGGAGCTGAAGCTTTCTTT. It codes for CASSMGDRGAEAFF.

The chain joins TRBV7-2 to TRBJ1-3, with 7 nucleotides matching TRBD1. CDR1 and CDR2 (germline): SGHTA, FQGNSA. The CDR3 loop spans 14 amino acids. The CDR3 is CATKGANSGNTIYF. The CDR3 DNA follows: TGTGCAACAAAGGGGGCGAACTCTGGAAACACCATATATTTT.

V is TRBV4-1 and J is TRBJ1-1; TRBD1 might be the D (6 bases). The ends were cut back, 4 bases at V and 4 bases at J, with 10 bases in the middle. Germline loops: CDR1 MGHRA, CDR2 YSYEKL. This CDR3 has 13 residues. DNA of the CDR3: TGCGCCAGCAGCCGCGAACAGGGCACTGAAGCTTTCTTT. This translates into CASSREQGTEAFF.